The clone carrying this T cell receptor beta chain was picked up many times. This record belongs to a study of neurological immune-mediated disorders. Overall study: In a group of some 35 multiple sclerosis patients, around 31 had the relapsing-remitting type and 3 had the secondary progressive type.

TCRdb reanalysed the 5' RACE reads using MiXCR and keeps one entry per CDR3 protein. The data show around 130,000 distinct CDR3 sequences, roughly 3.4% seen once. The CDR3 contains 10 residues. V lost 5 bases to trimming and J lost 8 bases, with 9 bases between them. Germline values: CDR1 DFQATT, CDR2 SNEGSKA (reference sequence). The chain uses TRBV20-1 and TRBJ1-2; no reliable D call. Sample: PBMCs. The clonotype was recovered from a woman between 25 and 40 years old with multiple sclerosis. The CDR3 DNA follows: TGCAGTGCTGGAACGGGGGGCTACACCTTC. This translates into CSAGTGGYTF.